The next 10 T cell receptor beta chains were all read from a single sample in a study of cytomegalovirus exposure and HLA in healthy donors. 60 Vbeta and 13 Jbeta primers were used in PCR. The protocol was immunoSEQ multiplex PCR, while the TCRdb copy is restricted to in-frame clones and leaves out a portion. Of tens of thousands of clones in the sample, 65% to 70% were seen once. Material: PBMCs. Source of these receptors: a man between 40 and 49 years old in good health and CMV-seropositive.

This clone has just one count. This rearrangement joins TRBV18 to TRBJ2-7; 9 bases fit TRBD2. CDR3 length: 15 amino acids. V lost 2 bases to trimming and J lost 2 bases; unmatched junction nucleotides: 4. The germline CDR1 and CDR2 sequences are KGHSH and LQKENI. Here the CDR3 DNA reads TGTGCCAGCTCACCATCTAGCGGGGCCACCTACGAGCAGTACTTC. Encoded protein: CASSPSSGATYEQYF. Using reference TRBV18 and TRBJ2-7 for the parts outside the CDR3, the full variable domain is NAGVMQNPRHLVRRRGQEARLRCSPMKGHSHVYWYRQLPEEGLKFMVYLQKENIIDESGMPKERFSAEFPKEGPSILRIQQVVRGDSAAYFCASSPSSGATYEQYFGPGTRLTVT.

The chain joins TRBV4-3 to TRBJ2-2; 10 bases map to TRBD2. Looked up from germline, CDR1 is LGHNA and CDR2 is YSLEER. CDR3 length: 18 residues. The junction had 8 bases not matched to a gene; V was cut back by 0 bases and J by 4 bases. CDR3 amino acids: CASSQDLFSGGRTGELFF. CDR3 sequence (DNA): TGCGCCAGCAGCCAAGACCTCTTTAGCGGGGGGCGCACCGGGGAGCTGTTTTTT.

The chain recombines TRBV6-7 with TRBJ2-1, with 7 bases lining up with TRBD1. TRBV6-7 is assigned to the ORF class and has an uncertain function. This CDR3 contains 16 residues. The V segment lost 2 bases and the J segment 8 bases; nucleotides outside the gene matches: 12. The CDR3 here is CASSYLGQEIVHEQFF. In DNA, the CDR3 is TGTGCCAGCAGTTACCTAGGACAGGAAATAGTGCATGAGCAGTTCTTC.

This sequence joins TRBV10-3 and TRBJ2-3; 11 bases fit TRBD2. J lost 4 bases, V lost 4 bases, and 7 bases had no gene match. Per the germline V gene, CDR1 is ENHRY and CDR2 is SYGVKD. CDR3 length: 16 amino acids. The DNA of the CDR3 is TGTGCCATCAGTGGGCCGACTAGCGGGGCCCCAGATACGCAGTATTTT. Protein product: CAISGPTSGAPDTQYF.

With respect to this clone: The sample holds other DNA sequences that translate to the same CDR3. CDR3 sequence: CAWSVAVNTEAFF. CDR3 coding DNA: TGTGCCTGGAGTGTGGCCGTGAACACTGAAGCTTTCTTT. The genes are TRBV30 and TRBJ1-1; D remains unclear. V shed 0 bases and J shed 0 bases, with 5 bases lying between them. The CDR3 sequence is 13 residues long. The V gene's germline CDR1 is GTSNPN and CDR2 SVGIG (reference sequence).

The chain links TRBV7-3 to TRBJ2-3, with D possibly matching TRBD2 (7 bases). Trimming removed 0 bases from V and 5 bases from J, with 15 bases in between. The CDR3 consists of 16 residues. The germline V gene has CDR1 SGHTA and CDR2 FQGTGA. CDR3 sequence (DNA): TGTGCCAGCAGCTTAACTGAGTGGGGGGGCCTAGATACGCAGTATTTT. It translates to CASSLTEWGGLDTQYF.

This chain links TRBV10-3 with TRBJ2-2; 10 bases are shared with TRBD2. Germline CDR1 reads ENHRY; CDR2 reads SYGVKD. The CDR3 sequence is 16 residues long. Losses at the gene ends were 7 bases for V and 0 bases for J; bases not matched to a gene: 5. The CDR3 DNA reads TGTGCCATCAAAGGAACTAGCGGGGCGAACACCGGGGAGCTGTTTTTT. Protein product: CAIKGTSGANTGELFF.

The sample holds one count of this clone. J is TRBJ2-6 and V is TRBV15; D unresolved. V lost 0 bases and J lost 1, with 4 bases in between. The CDR3 is 15 residues long. Germline V gives CDR1 LNHNV, CDR2 YYDKDF (reference sequence). CDR3 in amino acids: CATSRDRSGANVLTF. The CDR3, as DNA: TGTGCCACCAGCAGAGACAGGTCTGGGGCCAACGTCCTGACTTTC.

The J gene is TRBJ2-4, the V gene TRBV19; possibly TRBD2 for D (5 bases). The CDR3 covers 16 residues. Germline lookup yields CDR1 LNHDA and CDR2 SQIVND (reference sequence). V shed 5 bases and J shed 0 bases, with 14 bases lying between them. CDR3 sequence: CASSEGGGLAKNIQYF. In nucleotides, the CDR3 is TGTGCCAGTAGTGAAGGTGGAGGACTAGCCAAAAACATTCAGTACTTC.

Worth noting for this clone: An end of the junction differs from the germline gene, which may be a read error. CDR3 sequence reads: CASSKESTGYTF. The CDR3 coding sequence is TGTGCCAGCAGCAAAGAGTCGACAGGCTACACCTTC. V usage is TRBV4-2 and J usage is TRBJ1-2, with D uncertain. The CDR3 length is 12 residues. Germline CDR1 is LGHNA and CDR2 is YNFKEQ.